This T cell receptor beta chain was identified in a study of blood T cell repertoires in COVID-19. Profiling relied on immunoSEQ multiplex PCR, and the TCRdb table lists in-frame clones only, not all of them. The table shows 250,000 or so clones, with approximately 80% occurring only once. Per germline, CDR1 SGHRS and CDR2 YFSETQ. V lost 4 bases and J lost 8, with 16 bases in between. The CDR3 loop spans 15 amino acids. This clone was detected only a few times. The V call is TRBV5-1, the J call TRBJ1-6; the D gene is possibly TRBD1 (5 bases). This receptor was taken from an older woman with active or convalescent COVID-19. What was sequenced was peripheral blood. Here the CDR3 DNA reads TGCGCCAGCAGCCTAGACAGATCAAGGTATTCACCCCTCCACTTT. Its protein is CASSLDRSRYSPLHF.